The 30 T cell receptor beta chains given below trace back to one sample, sequenced in a study of T cells in localized non-small cell lung cancer. Produced via immunoSEQ multiplex PCR; TCRdb's table is partial and in-frame only. The repertoire holds about 3,000 clones, with around 30% as singletons. The input for sequencing was normal lung tissue next to the tumor, taken before any cancer treatment. The receptors were sampled from a female donor over 55 with stage I squamous cell lung carcinoma.

The rearrangement joins TRBV6-7 to TRBJ2-7, with 9 bases aligning to TRBD2. TRBV6-7 is filed as an ORF, its function uncertain. The ends lost 2 bases at V and 3 bases at J; junction bases unmatched: 5. The CDR3 has 15 amino acids. The CDR3: CASSYGWREGYEQYF. Here the CDR3 DNA reads TGTGCCAGCAGTTACGGCTGGCGGGAGGGCTACGAGCAGTACTTC.

The chain employs TRBV19 and TRBJ2-4; 10 nucleotides agree with TRBD2. The CDR3 is made up of 16 amino acids. From germline, CDR1 is LNHDA and CDR2 SQIVND (reference sequence). V shed 4 bases, J shed 0 bases, and the junction held 3 bases outside the gene matches. In DNA, the CDR3 is TGTGCCAGTAGTACTAGCGGGAGACTAGCCAAAAACATTCAGTACTTC. Translating it yields CASSTSGRLAKNIQYF.

The chain combines TRBV18 with TRBJ2-7, with D maybe TRBD2 (5 bases). Germline loops: CDR1 KGHSH, CDR2 LQKENI. V was pared by 4 bases and J by 3 bases, with 16 bases between. The CDR3 contains 15 residues. For the CDR3, the DNA is TGTGCCAGCTCACGGGCGAGTGGGAGCCTCTACGAGCAGTACTTC. This codes for CASSRASGSLYEQYF. The whole variable domain, filled in from reference TRBV18 and TRBJ2-7, reads NAGVMQNPRHLVRRRGQEARLRCSPMKGHSHVYWYRQLPEEGLKFMVYLQKENIIDESGMPKERFSAEFPKEGPSILRIQQVVRGDSAAYFCASSRASGSLYEQYFGPGTRLTVT.

This chain uses TRBV9 with TRBJ2-1; TRBD2 matches at 9 bases. The J segment lost 6 bases and the V segment lost 0 bases, leaving 7 bases of the junction unmatched. The V gene's germline CDR1 is SGDLS and CDR2 YYNGEE. The CDR3 runs 16 residues. The CDR3 sequence is CASSVAGLATSNEQFF. CDR3 in DNA: TGTGCCAGCAGCGTAGCAGGACTAGCGACTTCCAATGAGCAGTTCTTC.

The genes are TRBV28 and TRBJ2-5; TRBD1 or TRBD2 may be the D gene (5 bases each). The CDR3 has 13 residues. V gave up 10 bases and J gave up 5 bases, with 17 bases separating them. Germline values: CDR1 MDHEN, CDR2 SYDVKM. CDR3 sequence (DNA): TGTGCCACCTCACTAGTTCAGGGCGAGACCCAGTACTTC. Encoded protein: CATSLVQGETQYF.

In its sample, this clone was seen a few times. The genes are TRBV10-3 and TRBJ2-1; 7 nucleotides match TRBD2. The CDR3 has 14 amino acids. The germline gives CDR1 ENHRY, CDR2 SYGVKD. V lost 2 bases and J lost 8; bases outside the gene matches: 6. CDR3 residues: CAISEGGSSYEQFF. The CDR3 nucleotides are TGTGCCATCAGTGAGGGCGGGAGTTCTTATGAGCAGTTCTTC.

The V and J genes are TRBV5-1 and TRBJ2-3; TRBD1 might be the D (5 bases). This CDR3 has 15 residues. The V gene lost 0 bases and the J gene lost 1 base, with 9 bases spanning the gap. Germline assignment: CDR1 SGHRS and CDR2 YFSETQ. CDR3: CASSLGRGGTDTQYF. CDR3 bases: TGCGCCAGCAGCTTGGGAAGGGGCGGCACAGATACGCAGTATTTT.

By share, this clone ranks as large. CDR3 amino acids: CATSSDSGEDEQFF. The CDR3 nucleotides read TGTGCCACCAGCAGTGACTCAGGGGAAGATGAGCAGTTCTTC. The chain carries TRBV15 and TRBJ2-1; D is possibly TRBD1 (6 bases). This CDR3 contains 14 residues. Germline CDR1 reads LNHNV; CDR2 reads YYDKDF (reference sequence). Trimming left V 3 bases short and J 8 bases short, with 14 bases between.

This clone was seen more than once but under ten times. The chain links TRBV19 to TRBJ1-4, with a possible D match to TRBD1 (5 bases). V was cut by 7 bases and J by 0 bases, with 9 bases left in between. Germline CDR1 and CDR2: LNHDA and SQIVND (reference sequence). The CDR3 spans 14 residues. CDR3 in DNA: TGTGCCAGTAATAGACAGTCAACTAATGAAAAACTGTTTTTT. Translated: CASNRQSTNEKLFF.

This clone was observed once. CDR3 in DNA: TGTGCCAGCTCACCAGGGACAGGGGAGACCCAGTACTTC. This translates into CASSPGTGETQYF. V and J are TRBV18 and TRBJ2-5, with TRBD1 matching 9 bases. The germline CDR1 and CDR2 sequences are KGHSH and LQKENI. V lost 2 bases and J lost 5; bases outside the gene matches: 0. The CDR3 totals 13 residues. The full variable domain, in which reference TRBV18 and TRBJ2-5 provide the parts outside the CDR3, is NAGVMQNPRHLVRRRGQEARLRCSPMKGHSHVYWYRQLPEEGLKFMVYLQKENIIDESGMPKERFSAEFPKEGPSILRIQQVVRGDSAAYFCASSPGTGETQYFGPGTRLLVL.

The chain combines TRBV19 with TRBJ2-5, with D unclear. Trimming removed 3 bases at V and 5 bases at J, with 10 bases between. The CDR3 has 13 residues. Germline CDR1 is LNHDA and CDR2 is SQIVND (reference sequence). The CDR3 here is CASSILDQETQYF. Written as DNA, the CDR3 is TGTGCCAGTAGTATCCTAGATCAGGAGACCCAGTACTTC.

This clone was picked up one time. The rearrangement links TRBV29-1 to TRBJ2-6; 7 nucleotides line up with TRBD1. The J segment lost 0 bases and the V segment lost 4 bases, leaving 6 bases of the junction unmatched. The CDR3 contains 16 residues. Germline V CDR1 and CDR2: SQVTM, ANQGSEA. The CDR3 bases are TGCAGCGTTGTCGGGACAGCCCTCTCTGGGGCCAACGTCCTGACTTTC. Amino acids: CSVVGTALSGANVLTF.

The gene calls are TRBV11-3 and TRBJ2-7, with TRBD2 identical over 10 bases. The ends lost 5 bases at V and 3 bases at J; junction bases unmatched: 7. The germline V gene has CDR1 SGHNT and CDR2 YENEEA. This CDR3 spans 15 amino acids. The CDR3 DNA is TGTGCCAGCAGCCGGCTAGCGGGAGCAATCTACGAGCAGTACTTC. Its translation is CASSRLAGAIYEQYF. The variable domain in full, with the rest retrieved from reference TRBV11-3 and TRBJ2-7, is EAGVVQSPRYKIIEKKQPVAFWCNPISGHNTLYWYLQNLGQGPELLIRYENEEAVDDSQLPKDRFSAERLKGVDSTLKIQPAELGDSAVYLCASSRLAGAIYEQYFGPGTRLTVT.

This clone was detected only a few times. The rearrangement uses TRBV15 and TRBJ1-5, with D uncertain. From germline, CDR1 is LNHNV and CDR2 YYDKDF (reference sequence). The CDR3 is 14 amino acids. The V and J ends lost 0 bases and 7 bases respectively, with 10 bases between them. As DNA, the CDR3 is TGTGCCACCAGCAGAGATAGGAGAGGGCAGCCCCAGCATTTT. Translation gives CATSRDRRGQPQHF.

The chain recombines TRBV30 with TRBJ2-7; possibly TRBD1 or TRBD2 for D (5 bases each). CDR1 and CDR2 (germline): GTSNPN, SVGIG (reference sequence). Trimming pared 0 bases from V and 3 bases from J, leaving 12 bases between. The CDR3 consists of 14 residues. The DNA of the CDR3 is TGTGCCTGGAGTGTGGGGGTGGGGCGCTACGAGCAGTACTTC. It yields the protein CAWSVGVGRYEQYF.

This clone showed up just a few times. One junction end does not reproduce the germline sequence, and a read error may be involved. The CDR3 reads CASSNSWTSLQETQYF. CDR3 DNA: TGTGCCAGCAGTAACTCCTGGACTAGCCTCCAAGAGACCCAGTACTTC. The J gene is TRBJ2-5, the V gene TRBV6-8; 8 nucleotides match TRBD2. The CDR3 extends over 16 amino acids. Per germline, CDR1 MNHGY and CDR2 SAAAGT.

This clone has more than one count but fewer than ten. The chain recombines TRBV11-3 with TRBJ1-5; D not certain. Trimming pared 5 bases from V and 4 bases from J, leaving 12 bases between. This CDR3 has 14 residues. CDR1 and CDR2 (germline): SGHNT, YENEEA. The CDR3, as DNA: TGTGCCAGCAGCGTCCGGGTTGATAATCAGCCCCAGCATTTT. It encodes CASSVRVDNQPQHF.

This chain uses TRBV11-3 with TRBJ2-7, with D perhaps matching TRBD2 (6 bases). Germline-derived CDR1 and CDR2 are SGHNT and YENEEA. This CDR3 comprises 14 residues. V was pared by 2 bases and J by 0 bases, with 8 bases between. CDR3 bases: TGTGCCAGCAGCTTACTAGCGCACTCCTACGAGCAGTACTTC. Translation gives CASSLLAHSYEQYF. Full variable domain (missing parts from reference TRBV11-3 and TRBJ2-7): EAGVVQSPRYKIIEKKQPVAFWCNPISGHNTLYWYLQNLGQGPELLIRYENEEAVDDSQLPKDRFSAERLKGVDSTLKIQPAELGDSAVYLCASSLLAHSYEQYFGPGTRLTVT.

The chain couples TRBV15 to TRBJ2-7, with D perhaps matching TRBD1 (6 bases). CDR3 size: 15 residues. Germline V gene sequence: CDR1 LNHNV, CDR2 YYDKDF (reference sequence). Between the trimmed V and J ends, which lost 1 base and 2 bases, there was a span of 12 bases. CDR3: CATSRVGQGTYEQYF. CDR3 coding DNA: TGTGCCACCAGCAGAGTCGGGCAGGGGACCTACGAGCAGTACTTC.

The J gene is TRBJ2-7, the V gene TRBV18; 9 bases agree with TRBD1. Germline CDR1 is KGHSH and CDR2 is LQKENI. J gave up 5 bases and V 2 bases, and 1 base lay outside the gene matches. The CDR3 is made up of 13 amino acids. The CDR3 DNA reads TGTGCCAGCTCACCAGGGACAGGGCACGAGCAGTACTTC. Its protein is CASSPGTGHEQYF.

The chain combines TRBV28 with TRBJ1-5; D is possibly TRBD1 (5 bases). Germline V gives CDR1 MDHEN, CDR2 SYDVKM. The CDR3 has 14 residues. V dropped 7 bases and J dropped 3 bases, with 13 bases sitting between them. CDR3 amino acids: CASTEGTSNQPQHF. In DNA, the CDR3 is TGTGCCAGCACTGAAGGGACTTCCAATCAGCCCCAGCATTTT.

This clone was picked up a small number of times. V usage is TRBV11-3 and J usage is TRBJ2-7; 8 nucleotides line up with TRBD1. CDR1 and CDR2 (germline): SGHNT, YENEEA. With 1 base clipped from V and 6 bases from J, the junction kept 8 bases outside the gene matches. The CDR3 length is 15 residues. The CDR3 DNA is TGTGCCAGCAGCTTAGGGGGACAGGCTCCCGGCGAGCAGTACTTC. It yields the protein CASSLGGQAPGEQYF.

This clone was detected a few times. CDR3 protein: CATSKDSSGANVLTF. CDR3 nucleotides: TGTGCCACCAGCAAAGACAGCTCTGGGGCCAACGTCCTGACTTTC. This chain uses TRBV15 with TRBJ2-6, with a possible D match to TRBD1 (5 bases). The ends were cut back, 4 bases at V and 0 bases at J, with 7 bases in the middle. CDR3 size: 15 residues. The germline V gene has CDR1 LNHNV and CDR2 YYDKDF (reference sequence).

This chain joins TRBV18 and TRBJ2-3, with no clear D. V lost 1 base, J lost 0 bases, and 8 bases lay in between. The germline gives CDR1 KGHSH, CDR2 LQKENI. This CDR3 has 15 residues. This CDR3 reads CASSPLSKSTDTQYF. Written as DNA, the CDR3 is TGTGCCAGCTCACCACTCTCAAAAAGCACAGATACGCAGTATTTT.

The V call is TRBV10-3, the J call TRBJ2-7, with D tentatively TRBD2 (5 bases). CDR3 size: 13 residues. V dropped 2 bases and J dropped 6 bases, with 11 bases sitting between them. Germline loops: CDR1 ENHRY, CDR2 SYGVKD. The CDR3 reads CAISEEGKSEQYF. Written as DNA, the CDR3 is TGTGCCATCAGTGAGGAGGGTAAGAGCGAGCAGTACTTC.

A few counts support this clone. The CDR3 sequence: CATSRDRTREEQFF. As DNA, the CDR3 is TGTGCCACCAGCAGAGATAGGACGAGAGAAGAGCAGTTCTTC. The chain has TRBV15 and TRBJ2-1; no definite D call. The CDR3 is 14 residues long. Trimming pared 0 bases from V and 10 bases from J, leaving 13 bases between. Germline CDR1 reads LNHNV; CDR2 reads YYDKDF (reference sequence).

This chain links TRBV15 with TRBJ2-1; 9 nucleotides match TRBD2. With 0 bases clipped from V and 5 bases from J, the junction kept 14 bases outside the gene matches. The CDR3 sequence is 19 residues long. Looked up from germline, CDR1 is LNHNV and CDR2 is YYDKDF (reference sequence). CDR3 DNA: TGTGCCACCAGCAGAGAACTCTTTGGCGGGAGGGTCTACAACAATGAGCAGTTCTTC. It encodes CATSRELFGGRVYNNEQFF.

The rearrangement joins TRBV19 to TRBJ2-3, with 8 positions matching TRBD2. Germline trimming cut 5 bases from V and 2 bases from J; bases unmatched to any gene: 6. Germline V CDR1 and CDR2: LNHDA, SQIVND (reference sequence). The length of the CDR3 is 15 residues. CDR3 bases: TGTGCCAGTAGTCCGGGACTAGGCCCCACAGATACGCAGTATTTT. Its protein product is CASSPGLGPTDTQYF.

This clone was seen only a few times. The chain has TRBV11-3 and TRBJ1-2, with 10 bases fitting TRBD1. The CDR3 has 17 amino acids. Germline assignment: CDR1 SGHNT and CDR2 YENEEA. The V gene end was trimmed by 5 bases and the J gene end by 0 bases; junction bases not matched to a gene: 9. The DNA for the CDR3 is TGTGCCAGCAGCCCCACGGCCGGACAGGGGGCTAACTATGGCTACACCTTC. This encodes CASSPTAGQGANYGYTF.

By share of the sample, this clone is large (0.1 to 1%). The chain joins TRBV19 to TRBJ1-5; TRBD1 matches 7 bases. There are 14 residues in the CDR3. Looked up from germline, CDR1 is LNHDA and CDR2 is SQIVND (reference sequence). The J segment lost 3 bases and the V segment lost 8 bases, leaving 7 bases of the junction unmatched. The CDR3 nucleotides are TGTGCCAGTTCTTGGACAGGCCTCAATCAGCCCCAGCATTTT. It specifies CASSWTGLNQPQHF.